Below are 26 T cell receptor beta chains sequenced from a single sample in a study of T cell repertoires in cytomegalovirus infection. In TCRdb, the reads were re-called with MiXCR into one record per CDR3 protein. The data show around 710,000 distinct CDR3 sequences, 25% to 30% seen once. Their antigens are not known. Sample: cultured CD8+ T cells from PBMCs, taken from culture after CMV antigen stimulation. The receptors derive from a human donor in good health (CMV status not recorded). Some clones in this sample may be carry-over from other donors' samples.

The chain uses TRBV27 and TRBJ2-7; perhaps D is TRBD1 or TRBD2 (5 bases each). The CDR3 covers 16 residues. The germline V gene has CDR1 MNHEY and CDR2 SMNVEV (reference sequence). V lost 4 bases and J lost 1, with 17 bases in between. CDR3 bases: TGTGCCAGCAGTTCCGGTCGGGGCCTCTATTCCTACGAGCAGTACTTC. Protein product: CASSSGRGLYSYEQYF.

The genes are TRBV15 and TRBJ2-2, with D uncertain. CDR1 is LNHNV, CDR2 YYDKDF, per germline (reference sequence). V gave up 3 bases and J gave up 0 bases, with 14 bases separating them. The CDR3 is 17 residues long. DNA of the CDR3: TGTGCCACCAGCAGGTCCGTTATTGATCCGAACACCGGGGAGCTGTTTTTT. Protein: CATSRSVIDPNTGELFF. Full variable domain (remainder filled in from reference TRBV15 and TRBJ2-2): DAMVIQNPRYQVTQFGKPVTLSCSQTLNHNVMYWYQQKSSQAPKLLFHYYDKDFNNEADTPDNFQSRRPNTSFCFLDIRSPGLGDTAMYLCATSRSVIDPNTGELFFGEGSRLTVL.

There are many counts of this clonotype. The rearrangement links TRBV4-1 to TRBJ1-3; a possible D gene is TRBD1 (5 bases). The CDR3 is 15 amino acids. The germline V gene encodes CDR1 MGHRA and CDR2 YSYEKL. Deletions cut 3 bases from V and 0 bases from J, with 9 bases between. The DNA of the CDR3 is TGCGCCAGCAGCCACCATCAGGGCTCTGGAAACACCATATATTTT. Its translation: CASSHHQGSGNTIYF.

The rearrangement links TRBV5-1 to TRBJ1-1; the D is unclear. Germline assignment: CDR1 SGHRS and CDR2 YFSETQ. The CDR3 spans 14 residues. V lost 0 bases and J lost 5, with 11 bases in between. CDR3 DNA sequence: TGCGCCAGCAGCTTGGGTGCGGGTCGAACTGAAGCTTTCTTT. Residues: CASSLGAGRTEAFF.

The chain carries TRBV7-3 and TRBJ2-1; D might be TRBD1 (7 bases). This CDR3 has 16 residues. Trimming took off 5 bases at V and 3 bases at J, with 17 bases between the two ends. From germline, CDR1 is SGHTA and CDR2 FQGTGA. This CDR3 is CASSTRPGGIYNEQFF. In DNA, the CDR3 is TGTGCCAGCAGCACCAGACCAGGGGGGATCTACAATGAGCAGTTCTTC.

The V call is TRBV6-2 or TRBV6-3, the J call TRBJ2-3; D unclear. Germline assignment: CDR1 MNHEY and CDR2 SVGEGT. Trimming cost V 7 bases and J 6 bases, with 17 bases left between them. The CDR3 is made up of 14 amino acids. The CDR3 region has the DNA TGTGCCAGCACCCTTCCGAGATCCCCCGATACGCAGTATTTT. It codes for CASTLPRSPDTQYF.

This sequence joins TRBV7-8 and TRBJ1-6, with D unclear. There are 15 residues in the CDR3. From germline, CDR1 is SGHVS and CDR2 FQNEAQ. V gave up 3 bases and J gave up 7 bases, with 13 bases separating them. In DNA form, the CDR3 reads TGTGCCAGCAGCTTCTTCCCAGCTCACAATTCACCCCTCCACTTT. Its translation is CASSFFPAHNSPLHF.

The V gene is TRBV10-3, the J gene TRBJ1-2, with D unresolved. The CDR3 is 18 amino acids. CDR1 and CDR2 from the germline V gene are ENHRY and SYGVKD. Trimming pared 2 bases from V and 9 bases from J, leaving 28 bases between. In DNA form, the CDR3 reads TGTGCCATCAGTGAGAAGTACGACGGCCTAAAACCGCACGGAAGCTACACCTTC. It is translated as CAISEKYDGLKPHGSYTF.

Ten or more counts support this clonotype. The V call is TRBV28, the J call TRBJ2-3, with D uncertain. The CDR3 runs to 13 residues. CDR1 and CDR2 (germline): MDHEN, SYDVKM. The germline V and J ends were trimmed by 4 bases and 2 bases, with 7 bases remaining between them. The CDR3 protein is CASSSQYTDTQYF. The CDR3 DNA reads TGTGCCAGCAGTTCCCAATACACAGATACGCAGTATTTT.

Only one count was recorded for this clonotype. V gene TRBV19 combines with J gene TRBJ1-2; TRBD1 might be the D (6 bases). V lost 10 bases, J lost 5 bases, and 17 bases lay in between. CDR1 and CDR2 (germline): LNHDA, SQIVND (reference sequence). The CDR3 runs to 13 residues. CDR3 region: CATLRGAEYGYTF. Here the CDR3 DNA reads TGTGCCACCCTCCGGGGGGCGGAATATGGCTACACCTTC.

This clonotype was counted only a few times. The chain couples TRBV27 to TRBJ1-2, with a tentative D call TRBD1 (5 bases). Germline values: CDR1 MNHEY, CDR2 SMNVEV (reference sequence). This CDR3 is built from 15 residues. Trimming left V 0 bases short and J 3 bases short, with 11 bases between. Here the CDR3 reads CASSLSSRVDYGYTF. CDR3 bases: TGTGCCAGCAGTTTATCGTCCAGGGTCGACTATGGCTACACCTTC.

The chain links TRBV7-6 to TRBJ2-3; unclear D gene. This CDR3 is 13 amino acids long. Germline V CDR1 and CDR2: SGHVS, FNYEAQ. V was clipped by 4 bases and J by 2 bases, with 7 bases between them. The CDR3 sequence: CASSSKVTDTQYF. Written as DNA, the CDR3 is TGTGCCAGCAGCTCCAAAGTCACAGATACGCAGTATTTT.

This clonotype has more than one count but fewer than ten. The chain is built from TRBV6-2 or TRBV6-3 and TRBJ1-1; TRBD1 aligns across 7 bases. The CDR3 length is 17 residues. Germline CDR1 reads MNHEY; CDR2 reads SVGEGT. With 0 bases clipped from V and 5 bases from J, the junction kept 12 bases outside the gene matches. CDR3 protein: CASSYSRQGVWETEAFF. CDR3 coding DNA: TGTGCCAGCAGTTACTCTAGACAGGGCGTTTGGGAAACTGAAGCTTTCTTT.

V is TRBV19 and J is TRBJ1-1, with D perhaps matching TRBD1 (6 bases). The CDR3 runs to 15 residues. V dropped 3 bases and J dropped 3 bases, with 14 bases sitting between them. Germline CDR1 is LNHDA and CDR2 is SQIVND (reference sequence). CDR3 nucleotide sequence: TGTGCCAGTAGTATCCAGGGGACACTGTACACTGAAGCTTTCTTT. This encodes CASSIQGTLYTEAFF.

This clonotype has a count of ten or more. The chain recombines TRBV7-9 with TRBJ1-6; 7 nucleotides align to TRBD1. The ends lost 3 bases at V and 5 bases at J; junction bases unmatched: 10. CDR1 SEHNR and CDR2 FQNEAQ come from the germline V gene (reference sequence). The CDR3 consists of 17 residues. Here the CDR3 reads CASSLGTEIRDNSPLHF. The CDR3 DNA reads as TGTGCCAGCAGCTTGGGGACAGAAATAAGGGATAATTCACCCCTCCACTTT.

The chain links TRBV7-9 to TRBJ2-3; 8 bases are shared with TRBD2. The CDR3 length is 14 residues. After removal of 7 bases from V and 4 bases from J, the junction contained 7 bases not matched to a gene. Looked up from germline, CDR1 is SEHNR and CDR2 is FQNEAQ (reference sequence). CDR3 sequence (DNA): TGTGCCAGCATCTACGGGGGGGCGCCAGATACGCAGTATTTT. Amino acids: CASIYGGAPDTQYF.

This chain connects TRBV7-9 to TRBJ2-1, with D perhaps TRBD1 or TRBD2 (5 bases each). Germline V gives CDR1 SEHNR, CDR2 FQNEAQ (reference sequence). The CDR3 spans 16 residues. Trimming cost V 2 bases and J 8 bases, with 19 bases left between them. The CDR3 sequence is CASSLSGTGTRDEQFF. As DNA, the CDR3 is TGTGCCAGCAGCTTATCCGGGACCGGCACCAGGGATGAGCAGTTCTTC. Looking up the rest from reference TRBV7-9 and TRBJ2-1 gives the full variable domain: DTGVSQNPRHKITKRGQNVTFRCDPISEHNRLYWYRQTLGQGPEFLTYFQNEAQLEKSRLLSDRFSAERPKGSFSTLEIQRTEQGDSAMYLCASSLSGTGTRDEQFFGPGTRLTVL.

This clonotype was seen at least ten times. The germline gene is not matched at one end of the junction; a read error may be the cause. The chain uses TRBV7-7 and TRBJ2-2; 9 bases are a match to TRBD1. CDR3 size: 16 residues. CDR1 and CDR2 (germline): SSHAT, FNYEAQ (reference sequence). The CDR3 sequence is CASSPSGQGFTGELFF. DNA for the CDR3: TGTGCTAGCAGCCCCTCGGGACAGGGATTCACCGGGGAGCTGTTTTTT.

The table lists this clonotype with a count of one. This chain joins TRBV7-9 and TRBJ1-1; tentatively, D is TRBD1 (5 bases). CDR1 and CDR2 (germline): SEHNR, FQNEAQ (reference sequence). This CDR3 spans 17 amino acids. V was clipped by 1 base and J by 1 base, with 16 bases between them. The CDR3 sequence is CASSLGGGAVSNTEAFF. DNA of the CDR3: TGTGCCAGCAGCTTAGGGGGTGGGGCAGTATCGAACACTGAAGCTTTCTTT.

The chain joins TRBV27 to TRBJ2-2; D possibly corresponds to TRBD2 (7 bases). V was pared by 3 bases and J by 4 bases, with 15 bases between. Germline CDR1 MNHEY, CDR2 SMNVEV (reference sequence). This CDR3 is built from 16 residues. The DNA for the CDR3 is TGTGCCAGCAGTTTTAAAGGGGGGGGTAGCACCGGGGAGCTGTTTTTT. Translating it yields CASSFKGGGSTGELFF.

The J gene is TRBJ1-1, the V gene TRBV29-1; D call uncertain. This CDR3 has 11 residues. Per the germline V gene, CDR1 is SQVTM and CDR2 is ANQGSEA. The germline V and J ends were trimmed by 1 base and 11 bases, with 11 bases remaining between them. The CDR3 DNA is TGCAGCGTTGAAGGGGGTAGGCGGGCTTTCTTT. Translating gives CSVEGGRRAFF.

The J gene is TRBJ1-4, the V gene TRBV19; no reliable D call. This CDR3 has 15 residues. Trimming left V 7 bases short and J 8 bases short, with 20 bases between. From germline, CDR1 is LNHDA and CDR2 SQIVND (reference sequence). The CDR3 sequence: CASMGIFDRGEKLFF. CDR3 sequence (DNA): TGTGCCAGTATGGGGATCTTTGACCGCGGGGAAAAACTGTTTTTT.

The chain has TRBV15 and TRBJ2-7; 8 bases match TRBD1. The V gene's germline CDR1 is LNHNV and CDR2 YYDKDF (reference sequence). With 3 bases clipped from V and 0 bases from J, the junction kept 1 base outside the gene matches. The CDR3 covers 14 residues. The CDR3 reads CATSRTGDSYEQYF. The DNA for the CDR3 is TGTGCCACCAGCAGGACAGGGGACTCCTACGAGCAGTACTTC.

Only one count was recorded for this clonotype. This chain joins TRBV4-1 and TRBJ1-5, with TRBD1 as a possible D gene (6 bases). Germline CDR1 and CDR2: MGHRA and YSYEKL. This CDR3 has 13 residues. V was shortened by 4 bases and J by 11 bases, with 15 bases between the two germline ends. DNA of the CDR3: TGCGCCAGCAGCCGAACACAGGGCTCGGCCCAGCATTTT. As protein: CASSRTQGSAQHF.

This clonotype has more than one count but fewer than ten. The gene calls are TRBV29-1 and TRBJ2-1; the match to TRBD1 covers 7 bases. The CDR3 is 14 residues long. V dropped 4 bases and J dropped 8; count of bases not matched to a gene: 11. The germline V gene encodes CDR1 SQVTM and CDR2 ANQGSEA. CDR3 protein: CSVGRDSLWDEQFF. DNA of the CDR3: TGCAGCGTTGGCCGGGACAGCCTTTGGGATGAGCAGTTCTTC.

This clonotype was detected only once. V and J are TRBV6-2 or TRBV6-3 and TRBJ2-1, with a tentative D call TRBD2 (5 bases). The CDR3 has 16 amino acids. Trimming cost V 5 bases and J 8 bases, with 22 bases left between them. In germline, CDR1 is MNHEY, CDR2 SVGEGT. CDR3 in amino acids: CASSALSQRSRYEQFF. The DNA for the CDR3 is TGTGCCAGCAGTGCCCTGTCCCAGCGGTCTCGGTATGAGCAGTTCTTC.